Given below is one T cell receptor (beta chain) in context. The data belong to a study of CD8 T cells in Susac syndrome. Random hexamers were used to reverse transcribe roughly 0.45 to 1 ug of RNA. TCRdb independently ran MiXCR on the immunoSEQ multiplex PCR reads; one entry per CDR3 protein. The sample lists around 120,000 distinct CDR3 sequences, around 94% occurring once. The V and J ends lost 7 bases and 6 bases, in that order; junction bases with no gene match: 11. CDR1 is GTSNPN and CDR2 is SVGIG in the germline V gene (reference sequence). The CDR3 extends over 14 amino acids. Sequenced sample: CD4+ T cells from PBMCs. The source is a human donor with multiple sclerosis. V usage is TRBV30 and J usage is TRBJ1-2; 10 positions agree with TRBD1. CDR3 sequence reads: CASSRDRGGNGYTF. In DNA, the CDR3 is TGTGCCTCGTCCCGGGACAGGGGAGGGAATGGCTACACCTTC.